These 12 T cell receptor beta chains originate from one sample sequenced in a study of cytomegalovirus exposure and HLA in healthy donors. The PCR used 60 Vbeta and 13 Jbeta primers. The assay was immunoSEQ multiplex PCR, and TCRdb's table has in-frame clones only and misses some. The data contain roughly 110,000 clones, 74% of them seen just once; the ten biggest clones take up about 2%. The sample taken for sequencing was PBMCs. The receptors stem from a human donor in good health.

V gene TRBV6-4 combines with J gene TRBJ2-3, with 13 nucleotides matching TRBD2. The CDR3 contains 18 residues. V lost 5 bases to trimming and J lost 4 bases; unmatched junction nucleotides: 12. The germline V gene encodes CDR1 MRHNA and CDR2 SNTAGT. The CDR3 is CASSPTTGTSGVADTQYF. The CDR3 nucleotides are TGTGCCAGCAGTCCTACGACAGGGACTAGCGGGGTCGCAGATACGCAGTATTTT.

The chain recombines TRBV6-5 with TRBJ1-2; TRBD1 agrees at 9 bases. The CDR3 runs to 14 residues. J gave up 8 bases and V 0 bases, and 4 bases lay outside the gene matches. Germline V gene sequence: CDR1 MNHEY, CDR2 SVGAGI. CDR3 region: CASSYSRTGVGYTF. The CDR3 bases are TGTGCCAGCAGTTACTCCCGGACAGGGGTCGGCTACACCTTC.

A single count supports this clone. The chain has TRBV9 and TRBJ1-4; TRBD1 matches at 10 bases. V gave up 3 bases and J gave up 4 bases; unmatched junction bases: 6. The CDR3 spans 16 residues. Per germline, CDR1 SGDLS and CDR2 YYNGEE. The CDR3 bases are TGTGCCAGCAGCGAGGGACAGGGGTCCGTTAATGAAAAACTGTTTTTT. Amino acid sequence: CASSEGQGSVNEKLFF.

This clone was picked up a small number of times. The chain couples TRBV6-1 to TRBJ2-4; D may be TRBD1 (5 bases). Germline CDR1 MNHNS, CDR2 SASEGT. CDR3 size: 13 residues. V was pared by 3 bases and J by 9 bases, with 12 bases between. In DNA form, the CDR3 reads TGTGCCAGCAGTGAGGGGCAGGTGACCATTCAGTACTTC. It is translated as CASSEGQVTIQYF.

The chain uses TRBV27 and TRBJ2-7; D gene uncertain. The CDR3 is 14 amino acids. V lost 7 bases and J 0 bases, leaving 13 bases between the germline ends. Per germline, CDR1 MNHEY and CDR2 SMNVEV (reference sequence). CDR3 DNA: TGTGCCAGCACCCCAGGCTTTTCCTCCTACGAGCAGTACTTC. Translating gives CASTPGFSSYEQYF.

The CDR3 is CASSLREPSYNEQFF. CDR3 nucleotide sequence: TGTGCCAGCAGCCTCCGGGAGCCGAGCTACAATGAGCAGTTCTTC. The chain recombines TRBV14 with TRBJ2-1; tentative D call: TRBD2 (6 bases). The CDR3 covers 15 residues. Germline CDR1 reads SGHDN; CDR2 reads FVKESK. V shed 4 bases and J shed 3 bases, with 13 bases lying between them.

This chain uses TRBV20-1 with TRBJ1-2, with a possible D match to TRBD1 (6 bases). The V end lost 6 bases, the J end lost 10 bases, and 15 bases lay between the germline ends. The CDR3 has 11 residues. CDR1 is DFQATT, CDR2 SNEGSKA, per germline (reference sequence). CDR3 DNA: TGCAGTGCGTATGACAGGTGGGCCTACACCTTC. It codes for CSAYDRWAYTF.

This chain uses TRBV5-6 with TRBJ2-5; 10 bases match TRBD1. The J call may be faulty, since TRBJ2-7 better matches the DNA end. Germline values: CDR1 SGHDT, CDR2 YYEEEE. This CDR3 has 13 amino acids. The CDR3 region has the DNA TGTGCCAGCAGCCGGGACAGGGGTTTCGAGCAGTACTTC. Amino acids: CASSRDRGFEQYF.

The chain joins TRBV6-1 to TRBJ2-3; TRBD2 aligns across 10 bases. The CDR3 extends over 15 amino acids. V was pared by 7 bases and J by 1 base, with 5 bases of the junction left unmatched. From germline, CDR1 is MNHNS and CDR2 SASEGT. The CDR3, as DNA: TGTGCCAGCACCCGACTAGCGGGTGGCACAGATACGCAGTATTTT. Amino acids: CASTRLAGGTDTQYF.

The chain employs TRBV30 and TRBJ2-7; the D gene is possibly TRBD2 (5 bases). With 0 bases removed from V and 3 bases from J, the gap between germline ends came to 21 bases. This CDR3 has 17 residues. CDR1 GTSNPN and CDR2 SVGIG come from the germline V gene (reference sequence). The CDR3 coding sequence is TGTGCCTGGAGTGTATTTGTACGGTTGATAGCGATCTACGAGCAGTACTTC. This translates into CAWSVFVRLIAIYEQYF.

A note on this clone: Sequence at one end of the junction differs from germline and may be a read error. This chain joins TRBV9 and TRBJ2-7; D is possibly TRBD1 (5 bases). The CDR3 spans 14 residues. Germline V CDR1 and CDR2: SGDLS, YYNGEE. CDR3: CASSVASPDARQGF. As DNA, the CDR3 is TGTGCCAGCAGCGTAGCCTCCCCCGACGCCCGTCAGGGCTTC.

The rearrangement uses TRBV11-2 and TRBJ2-5, with 11 bases lining up with TRBD1. The germline V gene has CDR1 SGHAT and CDR2 FQNNGV. The CDR3 runs 16 residues. The V and J ends lost 3 bases and 5 bases, in that order; junction bases with no gene match: 8. The CDR3: CASSFAPGQGGETQYF. CDR3 in DNA: TGTGCCAGCAGCTTCGCCCCGGGACAGGGGGGGGAGACCCAGTACTTC.